Given below is one T cell receptor beta chain in context. Its antigen is still unknown. The entry originates in a study of cytomegalovirus exposure and HLA in healthy donors. Turning to the study itself: From about 180 million T cells, an earlier analysis saw 90 million to 130 million unique TCR beta sequences.

Overall study findings and caveats: Among TCR beta chains of equal frequency, HLA-associated ones were more clonally expanded in a later analysis.

PCR amplification relied on 60 Vbeta primers (plus 13 Jbeta primers). Libraries were prepared by immunoSEQ multiplex PCR; TCRdb keeps only in-frame clonotypes and omits some of them. The data show 150,000 to 180,000 clones, with about 85% seen just once and 2% to 2.5% held by the top ten. V lost 7 bases, J lost 1 base, and 9 bases stayed unmatched. From germline, CDR1 is MRHNA and CDR2 SNTAGT. The CDR3 loop spans 16 amino acids. Among the donors, all were healthy bone marrow donors. The sample comprised PBMCs. The chain recombines TRBV6-4 with TRBJ2-2; 7 nucleotides align to TRBD2. The origin of this receptor is a young woman in good health and CMV-seronegative. CDR3 amino acids: CASTPVAGVNTGELFF. CDR3 DNA sequence: TGTGCCAGCACTCCAGTAGCGGGCGTGAACACCGGGGAGCTGTTTTTT.